This T cell receptor (beta chain) was found in a study of CD8+ T cells in alopecia areata. Germline-derived CDR1 and CDR2 are SQVTM and ANQGSEA. The V gene end was trimmed by 7 bases and the J gene end by 4 bases; junction bases not matched to a gene: 8. CDR3 size: 13 residues. Sequencing relied on a cDNA template that was reverse transcribed from extracted RNA. Here immunoSEQ multiplex PCR was the method, and the copy in TCRdb shows in-frame clones only, minus some. This table has about 210,000 clones, about 50% appearing once. Turning to this clone: What it binds is unknown.

Treatment given: oral pan-JAK inhibitor, 5-10 mg twice daily. Both CD4+ and CD8+ T cells were separated by sorting PBMCs. Study findings and constraints: Significant decreases in scalp clonality and expanded CD8+ clones followed tofacitinib treatment.

The sample here was CD4+ T cells sorted from blood, taken at week 4, from a patient treated with tofacitinib. This receptor was taken from a human donor with alopecia areata. The chain couples TRBV29-1 to TRBJ2-5; 8 positions match TRBD1. CDR3 nucleotide sequence: TGCAGCGCCACCACCGGGACAGGAGAGACCCAGTACTTC. Translated, it gives CSATTGTGETQYF. The entire variable domain, with the rest obtained from reference TRBV29-1 and TRBJ2-5, is as follows: SAVISQKPSRDICQRGTSLTIQCQVDSQVTMMFWYRQQPGQSLTLIATANQGSEATYESGFVIDKFPISRPNLTFSTLTVSNMSPEDSSIYLCSATTGTGETQYFGPGTRLLVL.